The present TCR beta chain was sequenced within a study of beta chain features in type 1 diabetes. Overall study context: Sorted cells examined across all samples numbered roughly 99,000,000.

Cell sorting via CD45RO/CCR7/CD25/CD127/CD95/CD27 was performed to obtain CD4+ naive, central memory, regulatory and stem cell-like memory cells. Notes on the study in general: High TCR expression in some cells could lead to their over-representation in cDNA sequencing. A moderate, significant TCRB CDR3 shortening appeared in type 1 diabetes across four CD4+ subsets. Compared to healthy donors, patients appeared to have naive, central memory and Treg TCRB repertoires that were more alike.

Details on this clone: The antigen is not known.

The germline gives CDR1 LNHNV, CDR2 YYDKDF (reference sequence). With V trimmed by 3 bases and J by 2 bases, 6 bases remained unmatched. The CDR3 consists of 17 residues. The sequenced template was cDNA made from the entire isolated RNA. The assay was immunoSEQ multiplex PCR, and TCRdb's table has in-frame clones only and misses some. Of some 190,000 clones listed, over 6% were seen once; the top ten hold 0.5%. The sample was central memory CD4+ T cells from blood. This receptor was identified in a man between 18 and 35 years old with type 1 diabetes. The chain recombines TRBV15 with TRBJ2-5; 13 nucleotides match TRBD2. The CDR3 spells CATSREGLAGLQETQYF. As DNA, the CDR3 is TGTGCCACCAGCAGGGAGGGACTAGCGGGGCTACAAGAGACCCAGTACTTC.